Below, 8 T cell receptor beta chains from the same sample are listed, as sequenced in a study of shared clonotypes between healthy human individuals. The protocol was immunoSEQ multiplex PCR, while the TCRdb copy is restricted to in-frame clones and leaves out a portion. The table lists about 340,000 clones, 70% to 75% of them singletons. Specimen: memory CD4+ T cells sorted from blood. This sample's subset: CD45RA-negative fraction. Every receptor here comes from a man between 25 and 39 years old in good health.

The chain recombines TRBV28 with TRBJ2-7; TRBD2 matches 11 bases. CDR3 length: 15 residues. Trimming took 6 bases from V and 6 from J; bases not matched to a gene: 10. Germline-derived CDR1 and CDR2 are MDHEN and SYDVKM. The CDR3 DNA sequence: TGTGCCAGCAGGTCTCCCGGGACTAGCGGACTCGAGCAGTACTTC. Translating gives CASRSPGTSGLEQYF.

This chain links TRBV7-3 with TRBJ2-2; TRBD1 matches at 9 bases. Trimming cost V 5 bases and J 2 bases; bases outside gene matches: 12. The CDR3 sequence is 18 residues long. Germline V gene data show CDR1 as SGHTA and CDR2 as FQGTGA. The CDR3, as DNA: TGTGCCAGCAGCCTACCCGGTAGGACAGGGGCCAACACCGGGGAGCTGTTTTTT. Translation: CASSLPGRTGANTGELFF.

This clone turned up a few times. J is TRBJ1-1 and V is TRBV19, with TRBD1 matching over 7 bases. V dropped 10 bases and J dropped 0; count of bases not matched to a gene: 5. The CDR3 runs 13 residues. Germline CDR1 LNHDA, CDR2 SQIVND (reference sequence). The CDR3 reads CATSDRMNTEAFF. In DNA, the CDR3 is TGTGCCACTTCGGACAGGATGAACACTGAAGCTTTCTTT.

The chain uses TRBV7-9 and TRBJ1-6, with TRBD1 as a possible D gene (5 bases). Germline CDR1 and CDR2: SEHNR and FQNEAQ (reference sequence). This CDR3 region has 13 residues. Trimming stripped 5 bases from V and 5 bases from J, with 7 bases between. CDR3 protein: CASSETDNSPLHF. As DNA, the CDR3 is TGTGCCAGCAGCGAGACAGATAATTCACCCCTCCACTTT.

The sample holds a few counts of this clone. V and J are TRBV5-1 and TRBJ2-2, with a weak D call TRBD1 (6 bases). The V gene lost 0 bases and the J gene lost 7 bases, with 10 bases spanning the gap. The CDR3 is 14 amino acids. Germline-derived CDR1 and CDR2 are SGHRS and YFSETQ. The DNA for the CDR3 is TGCGCCAGCAGCTTGGATTCAGGGGTCGGGGAGCTGTTTTTT. This sequence encodes CASSLDSGVGELFF.

As regards this clone: The same CDR3 also results from other DNA sequences found in this sample. The chain couples TRBV7-9 to TRBJ1-4, with D possibly TRBD1 on 6 matching bases. The CDR3 contains 15 residues. CDR1 and CDR2 (germline): SEHNR, FQNEAQ (reference sequence). The V and J ends lost 5 bases and 8 bases respectively, with 18 bases between them. As DNA, the CDR3 is TGTGCCAGCAGCCCATTAGGGGGGGGCAACGAAAAACTGTTTTTT. The encoded protein is CASSPLGGGNEKLFF.

This sequence joins TRBV7-9 and TRBJ2-5, with D perhaps TRBD2 (7 bases). CDR3 size: 13 residues. Germline V gene lookup returns CDR1 SEHNR and CDR2 FQNEAQ (reference sequence). V lost 4 bases and J 7 bases, leaving 13 bases between the germline ends. CDR3 DNA sequence: TGTGCCAGCAGCTCCGAAGGGGGGGGGACCCAGTACTTC. It codes for CASSSEGGGTQYF.

The genes are TRBV19 and TRBJ1-5; D unclear. In germline, CDR1 is LNHDA, CDR2 SQIVND (reference sequence). CDR3 size: 16 residues. Trimming removed 5 bases at V and 0 bases at J, with 14 bases between. The CDR3 DNA reads as TGTGCCAGTAGTTTAGGTGTACAGCTTAGCAATCAGCCCCAGCATTTT. Protein product: CASSLGVQLSNQPQHF. The full variable domain, rest sourced from reference TRBV19 and TRBJ1-5, is DGGITQSPKYLFRKEGQNVTLSCEQNLNHDAMYWYRQDPGQGLRLIYYSQIVNDFQKGDIAEGYSVSREKKESFPLTVTSAQKNPTAFYLCASSLGVQLSNQPQHFGDGTRLSIL.